A single sample is the source of the 7 T cell receptor beta chains below, sequenced in a study of blood T cell repertoires in COVID-19. Clones were sequenced by immunoSEQ multiplex PCR, and TCRdb holds only the in-frame ones, with some missing. The sample holds some 27,000 clones, under 80% seen once. Material for sequencing was peripheral blood. The receptors here all came from a man aged 70 or older with acute or convalescent COVID-19.

The rearrangement joins TRBV15 to TRBJ2-2; TRBD1 aligns across 9 bases. Germline assignment: CDR1 LNHNV and CDR2 YYDKDF (reference sequence). The CDR3 runs 17 residues. Germline trimming cut 0 bases from V and 5 bases from J; bases unmatched to any gene: 7. This chain's CDR3 is CATSRDDSGTGTGELFF. CDR3 DNA sequence: TGTGCCACCAGCAGAGATGATTCCGGGACAGGGACCGGGGAGCTGTTTTTT.

There are a few counts of this clone. This sequence joins TRBV7-9 and TRBJ2-3; maybe TRBD1 (6 bases). This CDR3 contains 14 residues. Germline CDR1 reads SEHNR; CDR2 reads FQNEAQ (reference sequence). Trimming stripped 5 bases from V and 10 bases from J, with 19 bases between. DNA of the CDR3: TGTGCCAGCAGCCTGGGGGCCTGGGAATTGGCGCAGTATTTT. As protein: CASSLGAWELAQYF.

The J gene is TRBJ2-3, the V gene TRBV7-9; 11 positions match TRBD2. With V trimmed by 5 bases and J by 2 bases, 6 bases remained unmatched. This CDR3 region has 16 residues. Germline CDR1 is SEHNR and CDR2 is FQNEAQ (reference sequence). The CDR3 is CASSPGTSGPTDTQYF. The DNA for the CDR3 is TGTGCCAGCAGCCCCGGGACTAGCGGTCCCACAGATACGCAGTATTTT. The full variable domain, completed using reference TRBV7-9 and TRBJ2-3, is DTGVSQNPRHKITKRGQNVTFRCDPISEHNRLYWYRQTLGQGPEFLTYFQNEAQLEKSRLLSDRFSAERPKGSFSTLEIQRTEQGDSAMYLCASSPGTSGPTDTQYFGPGTRLTVL.

This clone was seen a handful of times. This rearrangement joins TRBV10-3 to TRBJ2-7; D may be TRBD1 (5 bases). Germline CDR1 reads ENHRY; CDR2 reads SYGVKD. V was shortened by 4 bases and J by 3 bases, with 13 bases between the two germline ends. This CDR3 contains 14 residues. DNA for the CDR3: TGTGCCATCAGTGGCGGCAGGGTGGGCTACGAGCAGTACTTC. Its translation is CAISGGRVGYEQYF.

The CDR3 DNA reads as TGTGCCAGCAGCTTGTCTCTAGCGGGGATCACAGATACGCAGTATTTT. This encodes CASSLSLAGITDTQYF. The chain recombines TRBV5-8 with TRBJ2-3; 9 nucleotides line up with TRBD2. The V gene's germline CDR1 is SGHTS and CDR2 YDEGEE. The CDR3 sequence is 16 residues long. The V gene end was trimmed by 1 base and the J gene end by 2 bases; junction bases not matched to a gene: 5.

The chain has TRBV5-1 and TRBJ2-3; tentative D call: TRBD1 (5 bases). This CDR3 spans 14 amino acids. Trimming took off 4 bases at V and 2 bases at J, with 11 bases between the two ends. Germline lookup yields CDR1 SGHRS and CDR2 YFSETQ. CDR3 in amino acids: CASSPRGNTDTQYF. The CDR3 bases are TGCGCCAGCAGCCCAAGGGGAAACACAGATACGCAGTATTTT. The full variable domain, in which reference TRBV5-1 and TRBJ2-3 provide the parts outside the CDR3, is KAGVTQTPRYLIKTRGQQVTLSCSPISGHRSVSWYQQTPGQGLQFLFEYFSETQRNKGNFPGRFSGRQFSNSRSEMNVSTLELGDSALYLCASSPRGNTDTQYFGPGTRLTVL.

V gene TRBV5-1 combines with J gene TRBJ2-5; 9 nucleotides align to TRBD1. The CDR3 totals 15 residues. Trimming cost V 3 bases and J 5 bases; bases outside gene matches: 8. Looked up from germline, CDR1 is SGHRS and CDR2 is YFSETQ. The CDR3 DNA sequence: TGCGCCAGCAGCTATCTACAGGGGGCAGGGGAGACCCAGTACTTC. Amino acids: CASSYLQGAGETQYF.